The entry that follows covers one T cell receptor beta chain sequence. Its antigen remains unknown. The CDR3 loop spans 12 amino acids. Trimming left V 2 bases short and J 5 bases short, with 6 bases between. Germline CDR1 MNHNY, CDR2 SVGAGI (reference sequence). The sample originates from a study of Ad26.COV2.S vaccination and SARS-CoV-2 variants. Notes on the study in general: Participants in the vaccine arm had higher spike-specific TCR breadth; placebo recipients had lower. CD8+ and CD4+ T cells specific for spike reportedly responded with substantial breadth after vaccination. Comparability of non-spike TCR breadth was observed across vaccine and placebo recipients.

Documented treatment: roughly 18 received Ad26.COV2.S at low or high dose, single or two shots; roughly 5 received placebo; per-sample allocation not given. It was on day 63 after the first vaccine or placebo injection that samples were taken. Donor was an adult aged 18-55 years in Boston. Using immunoSEQ multiplex PCR, the repertoire was profiled, and TCRdb retains in-frame clones only, with some absent. The table has about 680,000 clones, roughly 90% seen once; the top ten hold about 1.5%. Material: peripheral blood, obtained in a trial of Ad26.COV2.S vaccine versus placebo. This clonotype originated in a person aged 18 to 65 who received the Ad26.COV2.S COVID-19 vaccine or a placebo. The V gene is TRBV6-6, the J gene TRBJ1-2, with D unclear. The CDR3: CASSYTLYGYTF. The CDR3 nucleotides read TGTGCCAGCAGTTACACCTTATATGGCTACACCTTC.